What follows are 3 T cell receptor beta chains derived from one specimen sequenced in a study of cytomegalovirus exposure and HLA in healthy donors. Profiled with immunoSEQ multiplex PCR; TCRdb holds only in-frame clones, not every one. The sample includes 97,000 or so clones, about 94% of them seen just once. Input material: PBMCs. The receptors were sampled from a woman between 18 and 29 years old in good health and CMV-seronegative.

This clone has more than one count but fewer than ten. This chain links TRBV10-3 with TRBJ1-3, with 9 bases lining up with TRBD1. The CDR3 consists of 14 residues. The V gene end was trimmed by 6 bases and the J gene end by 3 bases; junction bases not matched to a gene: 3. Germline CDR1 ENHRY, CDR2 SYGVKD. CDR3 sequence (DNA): TGTGCCATCAGACGGACAGGGGATGGAAACACCATATATTTT. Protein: CAIRRTGDGNTIYF.

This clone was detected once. The CDR3 here is CASSLIGGTDTQYF. The CDR3 DNA sequence: TGTGCCAGCAGCTTAATCGGGGGCACAGATACGCAGTATTTT. The J gene is TRBJ2-3, the V gene TRBV7-2; D is possibly TRBD2 (5 bases). Germline CDR1 is SGHTA and CDR2 is FQGNSA. This CDR3 is built from 14 residues. V lost 2 bases and J 1 base, leaving 7 bases between the germline ends. The full variable domain, completed using reference TRBV7-2 and TRBJ2-3, is GAGVSQSPSNKVTEKGKDVELRCDPISGHTALYWYRQSLGQGLEFLIYFQGNSAPDKSGLPSDRFSAERTGGSVSTLTIQRTQQEDSAVYLCASSLIGGTDTQYFGPGTRLTVL.

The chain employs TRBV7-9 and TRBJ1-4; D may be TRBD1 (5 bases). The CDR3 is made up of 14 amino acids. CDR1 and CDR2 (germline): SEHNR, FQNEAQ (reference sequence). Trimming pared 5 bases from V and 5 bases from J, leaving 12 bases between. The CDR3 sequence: CASSPAGGNEKLFF. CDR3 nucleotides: TGTGCCAGCAGCCCCGCGGGGGGGAATGAAAAACTGTTTTTT. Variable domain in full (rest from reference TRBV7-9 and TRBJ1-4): DTGVSQNPRHKITKRGQNVTFRCDPISEHNRLYWYRQTLGQGPEFLTYFQNEAQLEKSRLLSDRFSAERPKGSFSTLEIQRTEQGDSAMYLCASSPAGGNEKLFFGSGTQLSVL.